A selection of T cell receptor beta chains follows, all from one sample in a study of radiation and T cells in renal cell carcinoma. Sequenced by immunoSEQ multiplex PCR; TCRdb stores in-frame clones only, minus some. The sample carries 110,000 to 150,000 clones, approximately 87% recorded once. The specimen comprised blood, sampled from a patient whose treatment included radiotherapy and nephrectomy. These TCRs come from a woman aged 45-65 years with renal cell carcinoma. CDR3s include the opening cysteine and the closing phenylalanine or tryptophan. Each record gives: D gene, clone size, V gene, J gene, CDR3 protein, CDR3 DNA. A D gene is named only where the DNA matches it firmly. For some rows the clone size is stated as once, few or many, or as a class when expanded; others skip it.

>.|.|TRBV25-1|TRBJ1-4
CASSGRENGEKLFF
TGTGCCAGCAGTGGTAGGGAGAACGGCGAAAAACTGTTTTTT
>.|.|TRBV20-1|TRBJ1-1
CSARLNWQAFF
TGCAGTGCGAGACTGAATTGGCAAGCTTTCTTT
>TRBD1|.|TRBV19|TRBJ1-5
CASSTRQGIQPQHF
TGTGCCAGTAGTACCAGACAGGGCATTCAGCCCCAGCATTTT
>.|.|TRBV5-4|TRBJ1-1
CASSLRVGTEAFF
TGTGCCAGCAGCTTGAGGGTGGGCACTGAAGCTTTCTTT
>TRBD1|.|TRBV5-4|TRBJ2-7
CASRRRGTGNTYEQYF
TGTGCCAGCAGGAGGCGGGGGACAGGGAACACCTACGAGCAGTACTTC
>.|few|TRBV28|TRBJ1-2
CASSSRGVGYGYTF
TGTGCCAGCAGTAGCCGTGGGGTCGGCTATGGCTACACCTTC
>.|.|TRBV5-1|TRBJ2-7
CASSLIAIAQEQDEQYF
TGCGCCAGCAGCTTGATTGCGATCGCACAGGAGCAGGACGAGCAGTACTTC
>.|.|TRBV7-2|TRBJ2-5
CASSLAVPEETQYF
TGTGCCAGCAGCTTAGCAGTACCTGAAGAGACCCAGTACTTC
>.|.|TRBV19|TRBJ2-1
CASSISRGVLEQFF
TGTGCCAGTAGTATAAGTAGGGGGGTTCTTGAGCAGTTCTTC
>.|.|TRBV6-5|TRBJ1-5
CASSYPRDNQPQHF
TGTGCCAGCAGTTACCCCAGGGACAATCAGCCCCAGCATTTT
>.|.|TRBV4-3|TRBJ2-7
CASSQDLASGSYEQYF
TGCGCCAGCAGCCAAGATTTGGCCTCGGGCTCCTACGAGCAGTACTTC
>.|.|TRBV14|TRBJ2-7
CASSQGLYEQYF
TGTGCCAGCAGCCAAGGGCTCTACGAGCAGTACTTC
>.|once|TRBV6-5|TRBJ2-7
CASSYGRQTAYEQYF
TGTGCCAGCAGTTACGGGCGGCAGACAGCCTACGAGCAGTACTTC
>.|few|TRBV28|TRBJ1-6
CAIGGGLSNSPLHF
TGTGCCATAGGCGGTGGGCTATCAAATTCACCCCTCCACTTT
>TRBD2|once|TRBV6-5|TRBJ2-3
CASSYSAGGAIDTQYF
TGTGCCAGCAGTTACTCAGCCGGGGGGGCCATCGATACGCAGTATTTT
>TRBD2|.|TRBV4-1|TRBJ2-7
CASGPMDRGLPPYEQYF
TGCGCCAGCGGCCCCATGGACCGGGGACTACCACCCTACGAGCAGTACTTC
>.|.|TRBV6-6|TRBJ2-3
CASSQGPSSTDTQYF
TGTGCCAGCTCGCAGGGACCTTCTAGCACAGATACGCAGTATTTT
>.|.|TRBV5-1|TRBJ2-2
CASSLESAGNTGELFF
TGCGCCAGCAGCTTGGAGTCGGCAGGTAACACCGGGGAGCTGTTTTTT
>.|.|TRBV10-2|TRBJ2-3
CATRGLTDTQYF
TGCGCCACCAGGGGCCTCACAGATACGCAGTATTTT
>TRBD1|once|TRBV18|TRBJ2-3
CASSPQTGEADTQYF
TGTGCCAGCTCACCACAGACAGGGGAGGCAGATACGCAGTATTTT
>.|.|TRBV6-5|TRBJ1-3
CASRPPGGRGNTIYF
TGTGCCAGCAGACCCCCGGGGGGAAGGGGAAACACCATATATTTT
>.|.|TRBV9|TRBJ1-2
CASNPPGTYGYTF
TGTGCCAGCAACCCCCCGGGGACCTATGGCTACACCTTC
>TRBD1|few|TRBV5-1|TRBJ1-1
CASTTGGAWNTEAFF
TGCGCCAGCACCACAGGGGGCGCCTGGAACACTGAAGCTTTCTTT
>.|.|TRBV18|TRBJ2-5
CASSLPYQETQYF
TGTGCCAGCTCACTGCCGTACCAAGAGACCCAGTACTTC
>.|.|TRBV20-1|TRBJ2-1
CSAFKVREQFF
TGCAGTGCTTTCAAGGTGCGGGAGCAGTTCTTC
>.|.|TRBV19|TRBJ2-7
CASSIGQVAYEQYF
TGTGCCAGTAGTATAGGGCAGGTTGCCTACGAGCAGTACTTC
>.|.|TRBV6-1|TRBJ1-5
CASRTEMGNQPQHF
TGTGCCAGCAGGACAGAGATGGGCAATCAGCCCCAGCATTTT
>TRBD2|.|TRBV5-4|TRBJ2-1
CASKSLAGGTNEQFF
TGTGCCAGCAAATCCCTAGCGGGAGGAACCAATGAGCAGTTCTTC
>TRBD1|.|TRBV7-9|TRBJ1-2
CASSPQGASYGYTF
TGTGCCAGCAGCCCGCAGGGGGCGAGCTATGGCTACACCTTC
>.|few|TRBV18|TRBJ2-7
CASSPAGYFYEQYF
TGTGCCAGCTCACCAGCAGGGTACTTCTACGAGCAGTACTTC
>TRBD2|.|TRBV2|TRBJ2-5
CASSTTSEEMGQYF
TGTGCCAGCAGTACAACTAGCGAGGAAATGGGCCAGTACTTC
>.|.|TRBV5-1|TRBJ2-3
CASSRASYRDTQYF
TGCGCCAGCAGTCGGGCGTCCTACCGAGATACGCAGTATTTT
>.|.|TRBV7-2|TRBJ1-1
CASSFRGAGAFF
TGTGCCAGCAGCTTCCGAGGCGCAGGGGCTTTCTTT
>TRBD1|few|TRBV5-1|TRBJ1-2
CASSAGTAGGYGYTF
TGCGCCAGCAGCGCCGGGACAGCTGGAGGGTATGGCTACACCTTC
>.|few|TRBV5-1|TRBJ2-2
CASSYAGTGELFF
TGCGCCAGCAGCTACGCAGGCACCGGGGAGCTGTTTTTT
>.|.|TRBV6-5|TRBJ1-2
CASSYSARLNYGYTF
TGTGCCAGCAGTTACTCGGCCCGGCTGAACTATGGCTACACCTTC
>.|.|TRBV7-9|TRBJ2-1
CASSSRQVTYNEQFF
TGTGCCAGCAGCTCAAGACAGGTAACCTACAATGAGCAGTTCTTC
>.|.|TRBV7-2|TRBJ1-4
CASSISVTSATNEKLFF
TGTGCCAGCAGCATTAGCGTGACGTCTGCAACTAATGAAAAACTGTTTTTT
>TRBD1|few|TRBV6-5|TRBJ1-5
CASSYSGQGNQPQHF
TGTGCCAGCAGTTACTCGGGACAGGGCAATCAGCCCCAGCATTTT
>.|.|TRBV9|TRBJ1-2
CASGREGLGNYGYTF
TGTGCCAGCGGACGTGAGGGGTTAGGGAACTATGGCTACACCTTC
>.|.|TRBV27|TRBJ2-6
CASSLTARSSGANVLTF
TGTGCCAGCAGTTTAACAGCACGATCCTCTGGGGCCAACGTCCTGACTTTC
>.|.|TRBV21-1|TRBJ1-1
CASSKERQLNTEAFF
TGTGCCAGCAGCAAAGAGCGGCAACTGAACACTGAAGCTTTCTTT
>.|.|TRBV30|TRBJ1-3
CAWSVRWGGTGNTIYF
TGTGCCTGGAGTGTACGGTGGGGAGGAACTGGAAACACCATATATTTT
>.|.|TRBV9|TRBJ1-1
CASSDPDTNTEAFF
TGTGCCAGCAGCGACCCGGATACGAACACTGAAGCTTTCTTT
>.|.|TRBV27|TRBJ1-5
CASSGRNQPQHF
TGTGCCAGCAGTGGACGCAATCAGCCCCAGCATTTT
>TRBD2|.|TRBV9|TRBJ2-1
CASSVDLAGYNEQFF
TGTGCCAGCAGCGTAGACCTAGCGGGGTACAATGAGCAGTTCTTC
>.|.|TRBV14|TRBJ1-2
CASSQRGQKTNYGYTF
TGTGCCAGCAGCCAACGAGGACAAAAAACCAACTATGGCTACACCTTC
>TRBD1|once|TRBV2|TRBJ2-3
CASSRDSDTQYF
TGTGCCAGCAGTCGGGACAGTGATACGCAGTATTTT
>.|.|TRBV9|TRBJ2-3
CASSVVTDTQYF
TGTGCCAGCAGCGTAGTTACAGATACGCAGTATTTT
>TRBD1|.|TRBV5-6|TRBJ2-7
CASSFGIGQGALGQYF
TGTGCCAGCAGTTTTGGCATAGGACAGGGGGCTCTCGGGCAGTACTTC
>TRBD2|.|TRBV7-2|TRBJ2-7
CASSSGTSPSEQYF
TGTGCCAGCAGCTCCGGGACTAGCCCATCCGAGCAGTACTTC
>.|.|TRBV9|TRBJ2-7
CASSVGQSTYEQYF
TGTGCCAGCAGCGTAGGACAGAGCACCTACGAGCAGTACTTC
>.|.|TRBV18|TRBJ1-4
CASSPRQGELFF
TGTGCCAGCTCACCTCGGCAGGGTGAACTGTTTTTT
>.|.|TRBV25-1|TRBJ1-5
CASSTGFQPQHF
TGTGCCAGCAGTACAGGGTTTCAGCCCCAGCATTTT
>.|once|TRBV7-2|TRBJ1-5
CASSPNGGSNQPQHF
TGTGCCAGCAGCCCTAATGGGGGAAGCAATCAGCCCCAGCATTTT
>.|.|TRBV6-1|TRBJ2-2
CASRRGDANTGELFF
TGTGCCAGTCGCCGAGGAGATGCGAACACCGGGGAGCTGTTTTTT
>TRBD2|.|TRBV28|TRBJ2-7
CAITPSGNSYEQYF
TGTGCCATTACCCCTAGCGGGAACTCCTACGAGCAGTACTTC
>.|few|TRBV11-2|TRBJ2-2
CASSPGGTGELFF
TGTGCCAGCAGCCCTGGGGGGACCGGGGAGCTGTTTTTT